The clone carrying this T cell receptor (beta chain) was recorded once. Its antigen remains unknown. Method: immunoSEQ multiplex PCR; TCRdb's copy keeps in-frame clones and lacks some. This table has hundreds of thousands of clones, roughly 92% appearing once. This entry belongs to a study of brain T cells in children with intractable seizures. Findings of the study overall: Patients' HCMV serostatus was unknown; virus specificity rests on CDR3 similarity alone.

Regarding time point: blood from clinic visit 5 months post-surgery; TSC patient then seizure free. The sequenced cases were selected for having the highest brain T cell transcript signatures. This sequence originates from a boy in the first two years of life with tuberous sclerosis and intractable seizures. The sample was peripheral blood, taken roughly 5 months after surgery.

The CDR3 region is CASSFGQNEKLFF. In DNA, the CDR3 is TGTGCCAGCAGTTTTGGACAGAATGAAAAACTGTTTTTT. The rearrangement joins TRBV12-3 or TRBV12-4 to TRBJ1-4; perhaps TRBD1 as D (6 bases). Trimming shortened V by 3 bases and J by 5 bases, and 7 bases separated the two germline ends. This CDR3 has 13 amino acids.